This T cell receptor (beta chain) was obtained from a study of T cells expressing NK-cell markers. Study background: Seven donors tested HCMV-seropositive and one tested seronegative among the eight sequenced. General observations from the study: No clear determination of HCMV specificity was made for expanded NKG2C+ T cell clones.

CDR1 and CDR2 from the germline V gene are DFQATT and SNEGSKA (reference sequence). This CDR3 is 14 amino acids long. TCR beta libraries carry UMIs added by 5'RACE template switching. TCRdb reprocessed the 5' RACE reads, keeping one entry per CDR3 protein, no DNA. The sample holds over 350,000 distinct CDR3 sequences. Note on this clonotype: No antigen is known for it.

Sequencing input: blood T cells: a sorted CD56 or NKG2C T cell subset, CD4+ or CD8+ T cells, or bulk PBMC T cells (not recorded which). The genes are TRBV20-1 and TRBJ2-7; TCRdb outputs TRBD1, but without DNA this stays unchecked. This receptor was identified in a woman in her forties or fifties in good health. The CDR3 sequence: CSALGQGATYEQYF.